This is a list of T cell receptor beta chains from one sample in a study of T cells in tumors after PD-1 blockade. Method: immunoSEQ multiplex PCR; TCRdb's copy keeps in-frame clones and lacks some. The sample records approximately 48,000 clones, roughly 80% being singletons. Source: PBMCs, taken before anti-PD-1 treatment. The receptors were sampled from a human donor with basal cell carcinoma. Each CDR3 is given with its conserved first and last residue. The order of the fields is V gene, D gene, clone size, J gene, CDR3 protein, CDR3 DNA. A D gene is named only where the DNA matches it firmly. Clone size is not always given. Where it is, it says once, few, many or a class for expanded clones.

v_gene: TRBV7-6
d_gene: TRBD1
abundance: NA
j_gene: TRBJ2-5
CDR3aa: CASSQTGTETQYF
CDR3nt: TGTGCCAGCAGCCAGACAGGGACGGAGACCCAGTACTTC

v_gene: TRBV29-1
d_gene: TRBD2
abundance: NA
j_gene: TRBJ2-1
CDR3aa: CSVPGPSGGASEQFF
CDR3nt: TGCAGCGTCCCGGGCCCTAGCGGGGGGGCCAGTGAGCAGTTCTTC

v_gene: TRBV2
d_gene: NA
abundance: few
j_gene: TRBJ1-1
CDR3aa: CASRTRAGVDPEAFF
CDR3nt: TGTGCCAGCAGAACCCGGGCAGGGGTCGACCCTGAAGCTTTCTTT

v_gene: TRBV6-4
d_gene: TRBD2
abundance: few
j_gene: TRBJ2-5
CDR3aa: CASSAGTSGEETQYF
CDR3nt: TGTGCCAGCAGTGCCGGGACTAGCGGGGAAGAGACCCAGTACTTC

v_gene: TRBV27
d_gene: NA
abundance: few
j_gene: TRBJ1-1
CDR3aa: CASSSHAPGLSIDTEAFF
CDR3nt: TGTGCCAGCAGTTCACACGCACCAGGGTTATCGATTGACACTGAAGCTTTCTTT

v_gene: TRBV13
d_gene: NA
abundance: NA
j_gene: TRBJ1-2
CDR3aa: CASSSGTQGYTF
CDR3nt: TGTGCCAGCAGCTCGGGGACTCAGGGCTACACCTTC

v_gene: TRBV25-1
d_gene: NA
abundance: NA
j_gene: TRBJ2-2
CDR3aa: CASSPEGGRWTGELFF
CDR3nt: TGTGCCAGCAGTCCGGAAGGGGGAAGGTGGACCGGGGAGCTGTTTTTT

v_gene: TRBV18
d_gene: TRBD1
abundance: NA
j_gene: TRBJ2-5
CDR3aa: CASSSNRGQETQYF
CDR3nt: TGTGCCAGCTCATCGAACAGGGGTCAAGAGACCCAGTACTTC

v_gene: TRBV5-6
d_gene: NA
abundance: NA
j_gene: TRBJ2-7
CDR3aa: CASSLIQGSSYEQYF
CDR3nt: TGTGCCAGCAGCTTGATTCAGGGAAGCTCCTACGAGCAGTACTTC

v_gene: TRBV14
d_gene: TRBD2
abundance: NA
j_gene: TRBJ2-3
CDR3aa: CASSQLAGGRGTDTQYF
CDR3nt: TGTGCCAGCAGCCAACTAGCGGGGGGGCGCGGCACAGATACGCAGTATTTT

v_gene: TRBV4-1
d_gene: NA
abundance: NA
j_gene: TRBJ1-3
CDR3aa: CASSLGAGRSGNTIYF
CDR3nt: TGCGCCAGCAGCCTTGGGGCGGGGAGAAGTGGAAACACCATATATTTT

v_gene: TRBV28
d_gene: NA
abundance: NA
j_gene: TRBJ1-5
CDR3aa: CASSGGRSNSNQPQHF
CDR3nt: TGTGCCAGCAGTGGGGGGAGAAGTAATAGCAATCAGCCCCAGCATTTT

v_gene: TRBV5-4
d_gene: TRBD1
abundance: NA
j_gene: TRBJ2-1
CDR3aa: CASSRSGQGDNEQFF
CDR3nt: TGTGCCAGCAGCCGGTCGGGACAGGGGGACAATGAGCAGTTCTTC

v_gene: TRBV30
d_gene: NA
abundance: few
j_gene: TRBJ2-3
CDR3aa: CAWSESRQEPTDTQYF
CDR3nt: TGTGCCTGGAGTGAAAGCCGACAGGAACCCACAGATACGCAGTATTTT

v_gene: TRBV29-1
d_gene: TRBD1
abundance: NA
j_gene: TRBJ1-5
CDR3aa: CSVATGSSNQPQHF
CDR3nt: TGCAGCGTGGCGACAGGGAGCAGCAATCAGCCCCAGCATTTT

v_gene: TRBV7-6
d_gene: TRBD2
abundance: NA
j_gene: TRBJ2-3
CDR3aa: CASSHRTSLVADTQYF
CDR3nt: TGTGCCAGCAGCCACCGGACTAGTTTGGTTGCAGATACGCAGTATTTT

v_gene: TRBV29-1
d_gene: TRBD2
abundance: NA
j_gene: TRBJ2-3
CDR3aa: CSVGRGAGDTQYF
CDR3nt: TGCAGCGTTGGGCGGGGGGCCGGAGATACGCAGTATTTT

v_gene: TRBV7-9
d_gene: NA
abundance: NA
j_gene: TRBJ2-3
CDR3aa: CASKGRRVGPDTQYF
CDR3nt: TGTGCCAGCAAAGGGAGAAGGGTAGGACCAGATACGCAGTATTTT

v_gene: TRBV3-1/TRBV3-2
d_gene: NA
abundance: NA
j_gene: TRBJ1-1
CDR3aa: CASSPREIMNTEAFF
CDR3nt: TGTGCCAGCAGCCCCCGGGAGATTATGAACACTGAAGCTTTCTTT

v_gene: TRBV7-2
d_gene: TRBD1
abundance: NA
j_gene: TRBJ1-5
CDR3aa: CASSPDRANQPQHF
CDR3nt: TGTGCCAGCAGCCCGGACAGGGCCAATCAGCCCCAGCATTTT

v_gene: TRBV6-6
d_gene: TRBD1
abundance: NA
j_gene: TRBJ1-5
CDR3aa: CASRETGGQPQHF
CDR3nt: TGTGCCAGCAGAGAGACAGGGGGACAGCCCCAGCATTTT

v_gene: TRBV5-1
d_gene: NA
abundance: NA
j_gene: TRBJ2-7
CDR3aa: CASSLMRGAYEQYF
CDR3nt: TGCGCCAGCAGCTTGATGAGGGGCGCCTACGAGCAGTACTTC

v_gene: TRBV19
d_gene: NA
abundance: NA
j_gene: TRBJ1-5
CDR3aa: CASSIEAGGNQPQHF
CDR3nt: TGTGCCAGTAGTATAGAAGCGGGGGGCAATCAGCCCCAGCATTTT

v_gene: TRBV23-1
d_gene: NA
abundance: NA
j_gene: TRBJ1-5
CDR3aa: CASSQTRDPLQNQPQHF
CDR3nt: TGCGCCAGCAGTCAAACCCGGGACCCTCTACAGAATCAGCCCCAGCATTTT

v_gene: TRBV5-6
d_gene: TRBD2
abundance: NA
j_gene: TRBJ2-3
CDR3aa: CASSWGTSGGTDTQYF
CDR3nt: TGTGCCAGCAGCTGGGGGACTAGCGGGGGAACAGATACGCAGTATTTT

v_gene: TRBV6-5
d_gene: TRBD1
abundance: NA
j_gene: TRBJ2-7
CDR3aa: CATDPTGGSYEQYF
CDR3nt: TGTGCCACCGACCCCACAGGGGGGTCTTACGAGCAGTACTTC

v_gene: TRBV19
d_gene: NA
abundance: NA
j_gene: TRBJ1-4
CDR3aa: CAIGSDRINEKLFF
CDR3nt: TGTGCCATCGGGTCCGACAGGATCAATGAAAAACTGTTTTTT

v_gene: TRBV7-9
d_gene: NA
abundance: NA
j_gene: TRBJ2-2
CDR3aa: CASSLGGLGAGELFF
CDR3nt: TGTGCCAGCAGCTTAGGAGGGTTGGGTGCCGGGGAGCTGTTTTTT

v_gene: TRBV5-4
d_gene: NA
abundance: NA
j_gene: TRBJ2-6
CDR3aa: CASSSTGANVLTF
CDR3nt: TGTGCCAGCAGCTCCACTGGGGCCAACGTCCTGACTTTC

v_gene: TRBV5-5
d_gene: NA
abundance: NA
j_gene: TRBJ2-2
CDR3aa: CASSPTEAGELFF
CDR3nt: TGTGCCAGCAGCCCGACCGAGGCCGGGGAGCTGTTTTTT

v_gene: TRBV10-3
d_gene: TRBD1
abundance: few
j_gene: TRBJ1-6
CDR3aa: CAISSDRGNNSPLHF
CDR3nt: TGTGCCATCAGTTCCGACAGGGGCAACAATTCACCCCTCCACTTT

v_gene: TRBV18
d_gene: TRBD2
abundance: NA
j_gene: TRBJ2-3
CDR3aa: CASSPSGAGDTQYF
CDR3nt: TGTGCCAGCTCACCCAGCGGGGCCGGAGATACGCAGTATTTT

v_gene: TRBV6-5
d_gene: NA
abundance: once
j_gene: TRBJ2-5
CDR3aa: CASSPNLGTQYF
CDR3nt: TGTGCCAGCAGTCCAAATTTGGGGACCCAGTACTTC

v_gene: TRBV3-1/TRBV3-2
d_gene: NA
abundance: few
j_gene: TRBJ2-7
CDR3aa: CASSRLGHEQYF
CDR3nt: TGTGCCAGCAGCCGCTTAGGACACGAGCAGTACTTC

v_gene: TRBV30
d_gene: NA
abundance: NA
j_gene: TRBJ2-7
CDR3aa: CAWRAFGVTYEQYF
CDR3nt: TGTGCCTGGAGGGCCTTTGGGGTTACCTACGAGCAGTACTTC

v_gene: TRBV18
d_gene: NA
abundance: NA
j_gene: TRBJ1-2
CDR3aa: CASSPEKGGTYGYTF
CDR3nt: TGTGCCAGCTCACCCGAAAAGGGAGGGACCTATGGCTACACCTTC

v_gene: TRBV10-3
d_gene: NA
abundance: NA
j_gene: TRBJ2-7
CDR3aa: CAITGPEDEQYF
CDR3nt: TGTGCCATCACCGGGCCCGAGGACGAGCAGTACTTC

v_gene: TRBV6-5
d_gene: NA
abundance: NA
j_gene: TRBJ2-2
CDR3aa: CASSYSVATGELFF
CDR3nt: TGTGCCAGCAGTTACTCGGTGGCCACCGGGGAGCTGTTTTTT

v_gene: TRBV6-5
d_gene: NA
abundance: NA
j_gene: TRBJ2-3
CDR3aa: CASCRRSLDTQYF
CDR3nt: TGTGCCAGCTGTCGCAGGAGCCTAGATACGCAGTATTTT

v_gene: TRBV2
d_gene: NA
abundance: NA
j_gene: TRBJ1-6
CDR3aa: CASKPRTDYNSPLHF
CDR3nt: TGTGCCAGCAAACCTCGGACAGACTATAATTCACCCCTCCACTTT

v_gene: TRBV27
d_gene: TRBD1
abundance: NA
j_gene: TRBJ1-2
CDR3aa: CASSLIPGQGVYGYTF
CDR3nt: TGTGCCAGCAGTTTAATTCCGGGACAGGGGGTTTATGGCTACACCTTC

v_gene: TRBV3-1/TRBV3-2
d_gene: TRBD1
abundance: NA
j_gene: TRBJ1-2
CDR3aa: CASGPSGGPGYTF
CDR3nt: TGTGCCAGCGGACCTTCAGGGGGGCCTGGCTACACCTTC

v_gene: TRBV3-1/TRBV3-2
d_gene: TRBD1
abundance: NA
j_gene: TRBJ2-7
CDR3aa: CASSQEFGRDRAPYEQYF
CDR3nt: TGTGCCAGCAGCCAAGAGTTTGGGAGGGACAGGGCCCCTTACGAGCAGTACTTC

v_gene: TRBV30
d_gene: TRBD2
abundance: NA
j_gene: TRBJ2-1
CDR3aa: CAWSPLAGGNEQFF
CDR3nt: TGTGCCTGGAGTCCACTAGCGGGGGGCAATGAGCAGTTCTTC

v_gene: TRBV30
d_gene: TRBD2
abundance: medium-sized
j_gene: TRBJ2-1
CDR3aa: CAWTLTSGDEQFF
CDR3nt: TGTGCCTGGACCCTGACTAGCGGCGATGAGCAGTTCTTC

v_gene: TRBV10-3
d_gene: TRBD1
abundance: NA
j_gene: TRBJ2-3
CDR3aa: CAISVRGQRTDTQYF
CDR3nt: TGTGCCATCAGTGTTAGGGGGCAGAGGACAGATACGCAGTATTTT

v_gene: TRBV3-1/TRBV3-2
d_gene: NA
abundance: once
j_gene: TRBJ2-3
CDR3aa: CASSQVWVRHEADTQYF
CDR3nt: TGTGCCAGCAGCCAAGTTTGGGTTCGACACGAAGCAGATACGCAGTATTTT

v_gene: TRBV11-3
d_gene: NA
abundance: NA
j_gene: TRBJ2-3
CDR3aa: CASSLGVSGDTQYF
CDR3nt: TGTGCCAGCAGCTTAGGTGTGAGCGGAGATACGCAGTATTTT

v_gene: TRBV6-1
d_gene: NA
abundance: NA
j_gene: TRBJ1-5
CDR3aa: CASSDGTYQPQHF
CDR3nt: TGTGCCAGCAGTGATGGGACTTATCAGCCCCAGCATTTT

v_gene: TRBV5-1
d_gene: NA
abundance: NA
j_gene: TRBJ1-3
CDR3aa: CASSLGSPPQASGNTIYF
CDR3nt: TGCGCCAGCAGCTTGGGGTCCCCCCCACAGGCCTCTGGAAACACCATATATTTT

v_gene: TRBV10-3
d_gene: TRBD2
abundance: NA
j_gene: TRBJ2-3
CDR3aa: CAILTSGGDTQYF
CDR3nt: TGTGCCATCCTGACTAGCGGGGGAGATACGCAGTATTTT

v_gene: TRBV7-2
d_gene: NA
abundance: once
j_gene: TRBJ1-5
CDR3aa: CASSLDNRLSNQPQHF
CDR3nt: TGTGCCAGCAGCTTAGATAACAGGTTGAGCAATCAGCCCCAGCATTTT

v_gene: TRBV3-1/TRBV3-2
d_gene: NA
abundance: NA
j_gene: TRBJ1-4
CDR3aa: CASSQVLDGRGKLFF
CDR3nt: TGTGCCAGCAGCCAAGTCCTGGACGGGAGGGGAAAACTGTTTTTT

v_gene: TRBV14
d_gene: NA
abundance: NA
j_gene: TRBJ2-7
CDR3aa: CASSQGPEQYF
CDR3nt: TGTGCCAGCAGCCAAGGACCCGAGCAGTACTTC

v_gene: TRBV2
d_gene: TRBD2
abundance: NA
j_gene: TRBJ2-7
CDR3aa: CASSELAGGAYEQYF
CDR3nt: TGTGCCAGCAGTGAGCTAGCGGGGGGCGCCTACGAGCAGTACTTC

v_gene: TRBV2
d_gene: NA
abundance: NA
j_gene: TRBJ1-3
CDR3aa: CASNSRGLRGNTIYF
CDR3nt: TGTGCCAGCAACTCCCGGGGCCTGAGAGGAAACACCATATATTTT